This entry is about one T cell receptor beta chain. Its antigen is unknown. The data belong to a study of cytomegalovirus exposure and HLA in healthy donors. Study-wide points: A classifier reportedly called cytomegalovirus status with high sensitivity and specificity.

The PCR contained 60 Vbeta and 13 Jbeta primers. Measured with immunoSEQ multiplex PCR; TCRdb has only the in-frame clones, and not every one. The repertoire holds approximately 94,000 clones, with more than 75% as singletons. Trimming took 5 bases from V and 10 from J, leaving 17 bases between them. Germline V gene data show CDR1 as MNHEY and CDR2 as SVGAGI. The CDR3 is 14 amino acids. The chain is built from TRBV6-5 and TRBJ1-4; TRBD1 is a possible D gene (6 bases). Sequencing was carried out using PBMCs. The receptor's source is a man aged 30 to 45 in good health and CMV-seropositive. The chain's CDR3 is CASSRRQAEVKLFF. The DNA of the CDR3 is TGTGCCAGCAGTCGGCGACAGGCGGAAGTAAAACTGTTTTTT.